This T cell receptor beta chain was obtained from a study of response to subunit inactivated influenza vaccine. Study outcomes and limitations: The authors proposed limited new T cell recruitment per seasonal influenza vaccination.

TCRdb passed the RT-PCR reads through MiXCR, listing each CDR3 protein once. The table has about 780,000 distinct CDR3 sequences, about 18% seen once. Details on this clonotype: The antigen is undetermined.

V was shortened by 5 bases and J by 2 bases, with 15 bases between the two germline ends. Germline CDR1 reads LGHDT; CDR2 reads YNNKEL (reference sequence). The CDR3 extends over 16 amino acids. This sequence was found in a man between 45 and 60 years old who received an inactivated influenza vaccine. The material was PBMCs from blood, obtained more than 4 days after vaccination. The chain has TRBV3-1 and TRBJ2-2; D uncertain. The CDR3 here is CASSGWKVLNTGELFF. The CDR3, as DNA: TGTGCCAGCAGCGGGTGGAAAGTCTTAAACACCGGGGAGCTGTTTTTT. The full variable domain, rest sourced from reference TRBV3-1 and TRBJ2-2, is DTAVSQTPKYLVTQMGNDKSIKCEQNLGHDTMYWYKQDSKKFLKIMFSYNNKELIINETVPNRFSPKSPDKAHLNLHINSLELGDSAVYFCASSGWKVLNTGELFFGEGSRLTVL.